The 18 T cell receptor beta chains given below trace back to one sample, sequenced in a study of early stage breast cancer tumors. Repertoires were generated with immunoSEQ multiplex PCR, while TCRdb's copy carries only in-frame clones and drops some. The table includes fewer than 70,000 clones, around three quarters detected once. The sequenced sample was blood. These receptors all stem from a person aged 25 to 39 with breast cancer.

V usage is TRBV6-5 and J usage is TRBJ2-1; TRBD2 aligns across 8 bases. In germline, CDR1 is MNHEY, CDR2 SVGAGI. This CDR3 comprises 14 residues. Losses at the gene ends were 7 bases for V and 6 bases for J; bases not matched to a gene: 8. The CDR3 region is CASTPRGGGNEQFF. CDR3 in DNA: TGTGCCAGCACCCCCCGGGGGGGAGGCAATGAGCAGTTCTTC.

This clone was observed a single time. V gene TRBV30 combines with J gene TRBJ2-7; 9 nucleotides align to TRBD2. The J segment lost 6 bases and the V segment lost 3 bases, leaving 9 bases of the junction unmatched. CDR3 length: 14 residues. Germline CDR1 GTSNPN, CDR2 SVGIG (reference sequence). The CDR3 DNA reads TGTGCCTGGAGCATGCGGGGGGGTAAAGGCGAGCAGTACTTC. This translates into CAWSMRGGKGEQYF.

The chain employs TRBV28 and TRBJ2-1; D is ambiguous. The germline CDR1 and CDR2 sequences are MDHEN and SYDVKM. The CDR3 totals 14 residues. V was shortened by 3 bases and J by 5 bases, with 11 bases between the two germline ends. CDR3 amino acids: CASSFPRNDNEQFF. CDR3 DNA: TGTGCCAGCAGTTTTCCTCGCAATGACAATGAGCAGTTCTTC.

The chain couples TRBV4-3 to TRBJ2-2; D may be TRBD2 (6 bases). The CDR3 totals 16 residues. V was trimmed by 4 bases and J by 3 bases, leaving 15 bases between them. Germline values: CDR1 LGHNA, CDR2 YSLEER. CDR3 in amino acids: CASSPLRGGDTGELFF. The CDR3 DNA sequence: TGCGCCAGCAGCCCCCTAAGGGGCGGGGACACCGGGGAGCTGTTTTTT.

CDR3 coding DNA: TGCAGCGTTGACACTAGCGGCCGCACAGATACGCAGTATTTT. Its translation: CSVDTSGRTDTQYF. The V and J genes are TRBV29-1 and TRBJ2-3, with 8 positions matching TRBD2. V dropped 3 bases and J dropped 1; count of bases not matched to a gene: 3. The CDR3 runs 14 residues. CDR1 SQVTM and CDR2 ANQGSEA come from the germline V gene.

The V call is TRBV7-6, the J call TRBJ2-1, with 13 positions matching TRBD2. The CDR3 runs 17 residues. The junction had 13 bases not matched to a gene; V was cut back by 5 bases and J by 9 bases. Germline assignment: CDR1 SGHVS and CDR2 FNYEAQ. Here the CDR3 reads CASSLPATSGRAPEQFF. CDR3 DNA sequence: TGTGCCAGCAGCCTCCCAGCCACTAGCGGGAGGGCCCCTGAGCAGTTCTTC. Full variable domain (outside the CDR3, taken from reference TRBV7-6 and TRBJ2-1): GAGVSQSPRYKVTKRGQDVALRCDPISGHVSLYWYRQALGQGPEFLTYFNYEAQQDKSGLPNDRFSAERPEGSISTLTIQRTEQRDSAMYRCASSLPATSGRAPEQFFGPGTRLTVL.

This chain joins TRBV30 and TRBJ1-5; a weak D match, TRBD1 (6 bases). V was clipped by 1 base and J by 6 bases, with 25 bases between them. Germline CDR1 GTSNPN, CDR2 SVGIG (reference sequence). The CDR3 loop spans 18 amino acids. DNA of the CDR3: TGTGCCTGGAGTGCGGGTCAGGGGTTAGGACGACTAGGTCAGCCCCAGCATTTT. Its translation: CAWSAGQGLGRLGQPQHF.

On this clone itself: Other DNA variants within this sample encode the same CDR3. The V and J genes are TRBV18 and TRBJ1-1, with D hard to call. CDR3 length: 13 residues. Trimming cost V 3 bases and J 3 bases, with 8 bases left between them. Looked up from germline, CDR1 is KGHSH and CDR2 is LQKENI. CDR3 protein: CASSPLRDTEAFF. The CDR3 region has the DNA TGTGCCAGCTCACCCCTAAGGGACACTGAAGCTTTCTTT.

This rearrangement joins TRBV5-4 to TRBJ2-5; 9 bases fit TRBD2. Germline V gene sequence: CDR1 SGHNT, CDR2 YYREEE (reference sequence). Trimming removed 4 bases from V and 7 bases from J; junction bases left unmatched: 8. The CDR3 is made up of 14 amino acids. The DNA of the CDR3 is TGTGCCAGCAGCCCTCAGGGCGGGAGGGGGACCCAGTACTTC. It encodes CASSPQGGRGTQYF.

This chain joins TRBV15 and TRBJ1-4, with D hard to call. Trimming removed 0 bases at V and 0 bases at J, with 5 bases between. There are 15 residues in the CDR3. Per germline, CDR1 LNHNV and CDR2 YYDKDF (reference sequence). Written as DNA, the CDR3 is TGTGCCACCAGCAGAGATCCTGCAACTAATGAAAAACTGTTTTTT. Amino acid sequence: CATSRDPATNEKLFF.

Written as DNA, the CDR3 is TGTGCCAGCAGCTTCTCGGGTGGCTACACCTTC. Translating it yields CASSFSGGYTF. V usage is TRBV11-2 and J usage is TRBJ1-2; D ambiguous. The V gene's germline CDR1 is SGHAT and CDR2 FQNNGV. The CDR3 contains 11 residues. V was pared by 3 bases and J by 7 bases, with 6 bases between.

J is TRBJ2-1 and V is TRBV7-8; D remains ambiguous. The V and J ends lost 1 base and 7 bases respectively, with 14 bases between them. Germline lookup yields CDR1 SGHVS and CDR2 FQNEAQ. This CDR3 has 15 amino acids. The CDR3 DNA sequence: TGTGCCAGCAGCTTAGAGGAAACAGACTGGAATGAGCAGTTCTTC. Translated: CASSLEETDWNEQFF.

This chain uses TRBV7-9 with TRBJ2-3; D uncertain. The germline V gene has CDR1 SEHNR and CDR2 FQNEAQ (reference sequence). This CDR3 is built from 14 residues. V was cut by 1 base and J by 5 bases, with 10 bases left in between. The CDR3 loop is CASSLVRPRDTQYF. CDR3 coding DNA: TGTGCCAGCAGCTTAGTACGCCCCCGAGATACGCAGTATTTT.

This chain uses TRBV19 with TRBJ2-4, with D perhaps TRBD1 or TRBD2 (5 bases each). This CDR3 contains 14 residues. Germline CDR1 LNHDA, CDR2 SQIVND (reference sequence). V was pared by 1 base and J by 1 base, with 5 bases between. Written as DNA, the CDR3 is TGTGCCAGTAGTATAGGGGGGGCCAAAAACATTCAGTACTTC. Translation gives CASSIGGAKNIQYF.

This sequence joins TRBV25-1 and TRBJ1-1; D call uncertain. Germline assignment: CDR1 MGHDK and CDR2 SYGVNS. CDR3 length: 14 residues. Trimming left V 1 base short and J 7 bases short, with 13 bases between. CDR3 coding DNA: TGTGCCAGCAGTGAATGGCCAGGAGTAGGTGAAGCTTTCTTT. This codes for CASSEWPGVGEAFF.

V usage is TRBV7-2 and J usage is TRBJ2-7, with 8 bases aligning to TRBD2. The CDR3 has 17 amino acids. CDR1 and CDR2 (germline): SGHTA, FQGNSA. The V and J ends lost 1 base and 2 bases, in that order; junction bases with no gene match: 10. The DNA for the CDR3 is TGTGCCAGCAGCTTAGATGTTCGGCTAGCGGGCGCCTACGAGCAGTACTTC. Its translation: CASSLDVRLAGAYEQYF.

The genes are TRBV7-8 and TRBJ1-4; a weak D match, TRBD1 (5 bases). V was pared by 6 bases and J by 3 bases, with 17 bases between. CDR3 length: 16 amino acids. Germline V lookup: CDR1 SGHVS, CDR2 FQNEAQ. In DNA, the CDR3 is TGTGCCAGCAGTTTTCAGGGATTCGGGGCTAATGAAAAACTGTTTTTT. It encodes CASSFQGFGANEKLFF.

This chain connects TRBV29-1 to TRBJ1-2, with D maybe TRBD1 (5 bases). The CDR3 length is 15 residues. Germline lookup yields CDR1 SQVTM and CDR2 ANQGSEA. V shed 1 base and J shed 5 bases, with 17 bases lying between them. DNA for the CDR3: TGCAGCGTTGAAGGCTCGGCAGGGCGTCCGTATGGCTACACCTTC. This codes for CSVEGSAGRPYGYTF.